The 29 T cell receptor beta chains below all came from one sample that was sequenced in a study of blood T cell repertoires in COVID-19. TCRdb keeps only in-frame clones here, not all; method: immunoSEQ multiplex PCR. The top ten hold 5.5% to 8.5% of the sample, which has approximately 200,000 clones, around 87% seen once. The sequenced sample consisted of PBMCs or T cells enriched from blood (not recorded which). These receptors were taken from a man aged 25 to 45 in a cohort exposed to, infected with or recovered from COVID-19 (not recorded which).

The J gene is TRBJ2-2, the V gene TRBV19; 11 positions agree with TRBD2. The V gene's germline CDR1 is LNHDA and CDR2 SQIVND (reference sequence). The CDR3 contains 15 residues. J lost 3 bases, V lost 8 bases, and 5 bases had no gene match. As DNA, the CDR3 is TGTGCCAGTCGCGGACTAGCGGGCTACACCGGGGAGCTGTTTTTT. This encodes CASRGLAGYTGELFF.

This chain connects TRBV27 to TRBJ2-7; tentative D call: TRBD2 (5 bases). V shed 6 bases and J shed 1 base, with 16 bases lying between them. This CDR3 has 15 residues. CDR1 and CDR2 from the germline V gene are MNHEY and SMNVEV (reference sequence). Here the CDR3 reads CASSFAGGLSYEQYF. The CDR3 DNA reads TGTGCCAGCAGCTTTGCTGGAGGACTGTCCTACGAGCAGTACTTC.

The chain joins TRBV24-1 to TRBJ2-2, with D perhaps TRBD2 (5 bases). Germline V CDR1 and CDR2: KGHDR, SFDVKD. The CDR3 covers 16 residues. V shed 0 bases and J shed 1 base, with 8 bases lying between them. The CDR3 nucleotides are TGTGCCACCAGTGATTTGGGACGGGGGAACACCGGGGAGCTGTTTTTT. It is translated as CATSDLGRGNTGELFF.

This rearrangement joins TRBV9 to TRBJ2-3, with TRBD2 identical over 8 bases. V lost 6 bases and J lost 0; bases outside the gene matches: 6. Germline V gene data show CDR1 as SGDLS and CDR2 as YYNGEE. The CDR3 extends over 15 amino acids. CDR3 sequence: CASTLSGRSTDTQYF. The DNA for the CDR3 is TGTGCCAGCACCTTAAGCGGGAGAAGCACAGATACGCAGTATTTT.

CDR3 amino acids: CASNTDRVDIQYF. DNA of the CDR3: TGTGCCAGCAACACGGACAGGGTAGACATTCAGTACTTC. The chain couples TRBV12-3 or TRBV12-4 to TRBJ2-4, with 8 positions matching TRBD1. With 7 bases clipped from V and 8 bases from J, the junction kept 7 bases outside the gene matches. This CDR3 is built from 13 residues.

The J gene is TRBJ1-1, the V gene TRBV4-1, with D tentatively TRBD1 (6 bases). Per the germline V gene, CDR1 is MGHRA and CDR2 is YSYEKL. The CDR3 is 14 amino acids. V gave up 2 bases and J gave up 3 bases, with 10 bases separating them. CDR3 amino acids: CASSQQGYDTEAFF. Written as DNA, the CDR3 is TGCGCCAGCAGCCAACAGGGGTATGACACTGAAGCTTTCTTT.

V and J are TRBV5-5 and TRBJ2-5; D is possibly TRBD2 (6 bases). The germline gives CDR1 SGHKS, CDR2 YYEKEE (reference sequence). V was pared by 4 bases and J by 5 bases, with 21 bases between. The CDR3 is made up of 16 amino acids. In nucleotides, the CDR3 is TGTGCCAGCAGCGAGTTCTACCCCACTAGCCCCGAGACCCAGTACTTC. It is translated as CASSEFYPTSPETQYF.

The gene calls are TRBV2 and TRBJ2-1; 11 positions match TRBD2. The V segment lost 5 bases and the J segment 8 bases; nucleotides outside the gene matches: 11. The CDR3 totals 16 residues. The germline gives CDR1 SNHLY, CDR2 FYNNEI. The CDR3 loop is CASSYYSGRAMDEQFF. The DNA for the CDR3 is TGTGCCAGCAGTTATTATAGCGGGAGGGCCATGGATGAGCAGTTCTTC. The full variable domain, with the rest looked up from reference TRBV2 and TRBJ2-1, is EPEVTQTPSHQVTQMGQEVILRCVPISNHLYFYWYRQILGQKVEFLVSFYNNEISEKSEIFDDQFSVERPDGSNFTLKIRSTKLEDSAMYFCASSYYSGRAMDEQFFGPGTRLTVL.

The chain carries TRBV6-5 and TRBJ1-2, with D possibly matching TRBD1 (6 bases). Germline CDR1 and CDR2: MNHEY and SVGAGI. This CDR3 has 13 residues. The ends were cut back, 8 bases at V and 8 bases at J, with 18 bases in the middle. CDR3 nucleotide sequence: TGTGCCAGCGGCTACGACAGGATGGTGGGCTACACCTTC. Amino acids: CASGYDRMVGYTF.

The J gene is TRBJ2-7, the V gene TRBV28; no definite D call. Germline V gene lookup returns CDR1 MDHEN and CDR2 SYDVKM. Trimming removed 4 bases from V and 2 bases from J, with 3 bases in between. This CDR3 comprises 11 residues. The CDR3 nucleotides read TGTGCCAGCAGTTCCGCCTACGAGCAGTACTTC. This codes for CASSSAYEQYF.

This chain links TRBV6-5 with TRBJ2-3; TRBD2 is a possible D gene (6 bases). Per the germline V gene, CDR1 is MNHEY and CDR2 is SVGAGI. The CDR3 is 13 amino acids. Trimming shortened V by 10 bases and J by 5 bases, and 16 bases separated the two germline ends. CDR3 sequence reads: CAIKGRGQDTQYF. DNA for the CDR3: TGTGCCATTAAAGGGCGGGGTCAAGATACGCAGTATTTT.

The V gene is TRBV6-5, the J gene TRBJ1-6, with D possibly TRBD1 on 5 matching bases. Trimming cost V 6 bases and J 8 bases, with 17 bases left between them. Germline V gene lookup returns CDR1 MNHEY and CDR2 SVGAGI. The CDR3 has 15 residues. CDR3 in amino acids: CASRSSQGSYSPLHF. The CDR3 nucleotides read TGTGCCAGCAGAAGTAGTCAGGGCAGTTATTCACCCCTCCACTTT.

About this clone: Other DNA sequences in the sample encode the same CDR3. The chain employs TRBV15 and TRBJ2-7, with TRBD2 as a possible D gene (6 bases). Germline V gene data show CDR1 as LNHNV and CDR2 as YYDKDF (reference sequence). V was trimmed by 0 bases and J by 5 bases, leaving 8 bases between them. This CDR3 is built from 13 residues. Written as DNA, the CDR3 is TGTGCCACCAGCAGAGATTGGAGGGACGAGCAGTACTTC. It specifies CATSRDWRDEQYF.

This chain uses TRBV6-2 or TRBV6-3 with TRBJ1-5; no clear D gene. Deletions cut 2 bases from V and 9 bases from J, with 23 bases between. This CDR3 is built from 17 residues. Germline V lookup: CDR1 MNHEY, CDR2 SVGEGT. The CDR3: CASSYEQGQPYSGPQHF. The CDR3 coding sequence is TGTGCCAGCAGTTACGAACAAGGGCAACCCTATAGCGGGCCCCAGCATTTT.

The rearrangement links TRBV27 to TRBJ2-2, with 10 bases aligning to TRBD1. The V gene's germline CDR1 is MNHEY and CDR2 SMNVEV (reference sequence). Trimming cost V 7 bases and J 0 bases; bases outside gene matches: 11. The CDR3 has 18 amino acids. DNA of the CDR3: TGTGCCAGCACTCCGGGACAGGGGCTTACTACGAACACCGGGGAGCTGTTTTTT. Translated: CASTPGQGLTTNTGELFF.

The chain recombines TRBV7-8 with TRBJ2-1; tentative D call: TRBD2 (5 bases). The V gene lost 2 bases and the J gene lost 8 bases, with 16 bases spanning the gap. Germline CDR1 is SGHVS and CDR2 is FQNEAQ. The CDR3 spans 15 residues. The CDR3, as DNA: TGTGCCAGCAGCTTACGCCTAGCAATCCGACATGAGCAGTTCTTC. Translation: CASSLRLAIRHEQFF. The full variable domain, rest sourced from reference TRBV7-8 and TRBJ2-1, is GAGVSQSPRYKVAKRGQDVALRCDPISGHVSLFWYQQALGQGPEFLTYFQNEAQLDKSGLPSDRFFAERPEGSVSTLKIQRTQQEDSAVYLCASSLRLAIRHEQFFGPGTRLTVL.

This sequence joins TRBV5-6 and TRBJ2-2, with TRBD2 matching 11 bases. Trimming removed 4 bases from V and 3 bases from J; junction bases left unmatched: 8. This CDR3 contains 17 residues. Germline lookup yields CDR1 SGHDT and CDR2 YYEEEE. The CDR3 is CASSVELAGVYTGELFF. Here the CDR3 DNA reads TGTGCCAGCAGCGTGGAACTAGCGGGAGTTTACACCGGGGAGCTGTTTTTT.

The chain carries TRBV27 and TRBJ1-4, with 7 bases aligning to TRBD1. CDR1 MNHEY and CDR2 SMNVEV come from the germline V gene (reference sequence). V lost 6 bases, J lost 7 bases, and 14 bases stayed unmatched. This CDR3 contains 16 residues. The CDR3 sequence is CASRRTGRAGLEKLFF. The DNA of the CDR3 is TGTGCCAGCAGGAGGACAGGTCGTGCGGGTCTTGAAAAACTGTTTTTT.

The CDR3 spells CATSRISGTGEEVGSPLHF. CDR3 DNA: TGTGCCACCAGCAGAATTTCCGGGACAGGGGAAGAAGTAGGGTCACCCCTCCACTTT. The chain carries TRBV15 and TRBJ1-6, with 10 bases identical to TRBD1. The germline V gene has CDR1 LNHNV and CDR2 YYDKDF (reference sequence). This CDR3 contains 19 residues. The V segment lost 2 bases and the J segment 10 bases; nucleotides outside the gene matches: 17.

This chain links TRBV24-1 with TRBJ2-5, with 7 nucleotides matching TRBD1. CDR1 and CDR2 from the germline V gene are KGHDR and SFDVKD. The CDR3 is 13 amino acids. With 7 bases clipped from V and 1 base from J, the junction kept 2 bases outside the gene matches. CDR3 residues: CATRRDSQETQYF. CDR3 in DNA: TGTGCCACCAGAAGGGACAGCCAAGAGACCCAGTACTTC.

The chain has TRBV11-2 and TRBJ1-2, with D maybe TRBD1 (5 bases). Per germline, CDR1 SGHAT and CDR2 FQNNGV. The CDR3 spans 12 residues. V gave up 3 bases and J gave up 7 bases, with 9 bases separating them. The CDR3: CASSFQGSGYTF. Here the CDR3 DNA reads TGTGCCAGCAGCTTCCAGGGTTCTGGCTACACCTTC. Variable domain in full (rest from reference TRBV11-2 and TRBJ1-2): EAGVAQSPRYKIIEKRQSVAFWCNPISGHATLYWYQQILGQGPKLLIQFQNNGVVDDSQLPKDRFSAERLKGVDSTLKIQPAKLEDSAVYLCASSFQGSGYTFGSGTRLTVV.

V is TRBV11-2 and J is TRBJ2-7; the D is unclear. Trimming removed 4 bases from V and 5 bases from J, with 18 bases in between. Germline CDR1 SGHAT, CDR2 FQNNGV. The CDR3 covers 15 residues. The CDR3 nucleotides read TGTGCCAGCAGCTCCACCGGGTCCACGACGGACGAGCAGTACTTC. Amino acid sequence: CASSSTGSTTDEQYF.

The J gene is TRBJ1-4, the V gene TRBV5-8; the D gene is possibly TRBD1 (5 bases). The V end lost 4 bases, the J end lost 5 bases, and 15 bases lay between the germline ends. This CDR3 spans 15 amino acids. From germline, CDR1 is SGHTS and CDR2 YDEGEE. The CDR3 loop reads CASSPRQTLNEKLFF. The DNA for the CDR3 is TGTGCCAGCAGCCCTAGACAGACTTTGAATGAAAAACTGTTTTTT.

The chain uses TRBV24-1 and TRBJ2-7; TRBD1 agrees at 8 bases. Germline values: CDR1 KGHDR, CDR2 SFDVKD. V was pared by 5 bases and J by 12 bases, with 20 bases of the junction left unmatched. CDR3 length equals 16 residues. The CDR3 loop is CATSGYQLPTRTGLYF. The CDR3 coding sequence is TGTGCCACCAGTGGCTATCAACTACCTACCCGGACAGGGCTGTACTTC.

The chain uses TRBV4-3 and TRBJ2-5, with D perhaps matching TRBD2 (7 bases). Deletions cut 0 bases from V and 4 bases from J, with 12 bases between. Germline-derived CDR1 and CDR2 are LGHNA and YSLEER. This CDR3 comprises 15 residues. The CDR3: CASSQDTGGAETQYF. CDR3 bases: TGCGCCAGCAGCCAAGATACGGGGGGCGCAGAGACCCAGTACTTC.

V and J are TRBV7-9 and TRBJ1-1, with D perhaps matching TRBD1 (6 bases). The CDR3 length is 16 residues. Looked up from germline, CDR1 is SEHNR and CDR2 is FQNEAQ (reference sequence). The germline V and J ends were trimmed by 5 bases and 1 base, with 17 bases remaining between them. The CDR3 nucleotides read TGTGCCAGCAGCCTAGGGGGGCCGGCCACGAACACTGAAGCTTTCTTT. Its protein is CASSLGGPATNTEAFF.

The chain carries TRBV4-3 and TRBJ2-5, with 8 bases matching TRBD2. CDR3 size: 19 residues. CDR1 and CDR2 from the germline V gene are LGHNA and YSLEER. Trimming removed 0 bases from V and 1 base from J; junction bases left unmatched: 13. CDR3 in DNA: TGCGCCAGCAGCCAAGAATTCGGGGCCAGCGGGGGCCCCCAAGAGACCCAGTACTTC. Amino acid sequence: CASSQEFGASGGPQETQYF.

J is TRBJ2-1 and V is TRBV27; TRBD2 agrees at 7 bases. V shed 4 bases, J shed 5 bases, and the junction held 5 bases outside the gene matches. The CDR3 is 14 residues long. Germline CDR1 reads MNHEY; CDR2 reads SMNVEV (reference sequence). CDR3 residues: CASSSGTTHNEQFF. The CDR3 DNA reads TGTGCCAGCAGTTCCGGGACTACCCACAATGAGCAGTTCTTC.

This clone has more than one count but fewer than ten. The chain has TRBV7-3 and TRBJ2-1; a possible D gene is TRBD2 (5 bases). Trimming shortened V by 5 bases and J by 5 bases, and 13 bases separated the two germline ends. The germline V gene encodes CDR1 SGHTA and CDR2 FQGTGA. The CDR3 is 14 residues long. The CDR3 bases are TGTGCCAGCAGCGCACCCGGGAAAGACAATGAGCAGTTCTTC. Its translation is CASSAPGKDNEQFF.